The 7 T cell receptor beta chains in this list originate from one sample, sequenced in a study of blood T cell repertoires in COVID-19. Assay: immunoSEQ multiplex PCR; the TCRdb copy retains only in-frame clones and omits some. Of a few hundred thousand clones listed, around 89% were seen once; the top ten hold approximately 3.8%. Sequencing input: peripheral blood. These receptor sequences come from a man aged 60 to 69 who had recovered from COVID-19.

The V call is TRBV3-1 (or the pseudogene TRBV3-2), the J call TRBJ2-6; D may be TRBD1 (5 bases). The CDR3 length is 15 residues. CDR1 and CDR2 (germline): LGHDT, YNNKEL (reference sequence). V was clipped by 0 bases and J by 4 bases, with 7 bases between them. The DNA for the CDR3 is TGTGCCAGCAGCCAAGACAGGGTCGGGGCCAACGTCCTGACTTTC. Its translation: CASSQDRVGANVLTF.

The chain joins TRBV27 to TRBJ1-2; TRBD1 aligns across 9 bases. The CDR3 loop spans 14 amino acids. With 6 bases clipped from V and 8 bases from J, the junction kept 10 bases outside the gene matches. Germline V gives CDR1 MNHEY, CDR2 SMNVEV (reference sequence). CDR3 bases: TGTGCCAGCAGGCGAGAACAGGGGGCGAAAGGCTACACCTTC. Translated: CASRREQGAKGYTF.

This clone was detected once. This chain joins TRBV11-2 and TRBJ1-5; 8 nucleotides agree with TRBD1. The CDR3 runs to 15 residues. Losses at the gene ends were 5 bases for V and 0 bases for J; bases not matched to a gene: 3. Germline CDR1 is SGHAT and CDR2 is FQNNGV. The CDR3 region has the DNA TGTGCCAGCAGCCCTGGGACAGGTAGCAATCAGCCCCAGCATTTT. Translated: CASSPGTGSNQPQHF.

V and J are TRBV25-1 and TRBJ2-7, with TRBD1 matching over 9 bases. The CDR3 has 15 residues. From germline, CDR1 is MGHDK and CDR2 SYGVNS. After removal of 3 bases from V and 2 bases from J, the junction contained 5 bases not matched to a gene. DNA for the CDR3: TGTGCCAGCAGTGACCCCGGGACAGGGCCCTACGAGCAGTACTTC. Its translation is CASSDPGTGPYEQYF.

This chain uses TRBV7-9 with TRBJ2-1; a weak D match, TRBD1 (6 bases). The CDR3 runs to 14 residues. The V gene's germline CDR1 is SEHNR and CDR2 FQNEAQ (reference sequence). The germline V and J ends were trimmed by 3 bases and 10 bases, with 16 bases remaining between them. CDR3: CASSFRLQGGEQFF. In nucleotides, the CDR3 is TGTGCCAGCAGCTTTAGGTTACAGGGTGGCGAGCAGTTCTTC. The variable domain in full, completed from reference TRBV7-9 and TRBJ2-1, reads DTGVSQNPRHKITKRGQNVTFRCDPISEHNRLYWYRQTLGQGPEFLTYFQNEAQLEKSRLLSDRFSAERPKGSFSTLEIQRTEQGDSAMYLCASSFRLQGGEQFFGPGTRLTVL.

The CDR3 sequence is CASSLERTGPRSYEQYF. In DNA form, the CDR3 reads TGTGCCAGCAGCTTGGAACGAACAGGCCCCCGCTCCTACGAGCAGTACTTC. The chain carries TRBV5-6 and TRBJ2-7, with D perhaps TRBD1 (5 bases). V was clipped by 0 bases and J by 0 bases, with 16 bases between them. CDR1 is SGHDT, CDR2 YYEEEE, per germline. The length of the CDR3 is 17 residues.

The J gene is TRBJ2-7, the V gene TRBV11-2; a weak D match, TRBD2 (6 bases). Germline loops: CDR1 SGHAT, CDR2 FQNNGV. The CDR3 consists of 15 residues. With 1 base removed from V and 4 bases from J, the gap between germline ends came to 14 bases. As DNA, the CDR3 is TGTGCCAGCAGCTTAGTGACGGGGGTTTGGTACGAGCAGTACTTC. This sequence encodes CASSLVTGVWYEQYF.